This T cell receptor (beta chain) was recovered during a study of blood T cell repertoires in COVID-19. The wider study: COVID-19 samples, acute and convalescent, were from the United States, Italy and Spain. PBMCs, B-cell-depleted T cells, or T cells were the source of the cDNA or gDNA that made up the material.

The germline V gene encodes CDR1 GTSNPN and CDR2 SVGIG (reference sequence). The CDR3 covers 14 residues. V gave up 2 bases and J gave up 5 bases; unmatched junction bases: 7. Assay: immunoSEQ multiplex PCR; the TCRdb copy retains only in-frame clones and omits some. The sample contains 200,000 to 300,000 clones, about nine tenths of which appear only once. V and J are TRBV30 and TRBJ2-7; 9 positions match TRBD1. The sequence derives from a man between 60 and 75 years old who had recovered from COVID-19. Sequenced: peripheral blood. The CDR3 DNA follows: TGTGCCTGGAGTTCGGGACAGGGCATCAACGAGCAGTACTTC. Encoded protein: CAWSSGQGINEQYF.